These 18 T cell receptor beta chains came from one sample sequenced in a study of cytomegalovirus exposure and HLA in healthy donors (dated by TCRdb to between 2016 and 2019). The library was made by the immunoSEQ multiplex PCR assay. For the multiplex PCR, a mixture combining 60 forward primers for TCR Vbeta segments and 13 reverse primers for TCR Jbeta segments was used. TCRdb's version of the immuneACCESS table is confined to in-frame rearrangements and falls short of the full clone set. An unresolved V gene accounts for under half of the shortfall where checked; the remainder is of unknown origin. This sample is represented by fewer than 200,000 clones; approximately 80% of them were singletons. Around 4.1% of the sample belongs to the ten largest clones. Sequencing used PBMCs. These receptors originate from a woman between 45 and 65 years old in good health and CMV-seropositive.

The chain uses TRBV5-6 and TRBJ2-4; 9 positions match TRBD2. This CDR3 has 16 amino acids. V was pared by 4 bases and J by 0 bases, with 5 bases of the junction left unmatched. Germline V lookup: CDR1 SGHDT, CDR2 YYEEEE. CDR3 sequence reads: CASSILAGLAKNIQYF. CDR3 nucleotides: TGTGCCAGCAGCATTCTAGCGGGGCTAGCCAAAAACATTCAGTACTTC.

The chain combines TRBV6-5 with TRBJ1-2; unclear D gene. Trimming took off 6 bases at V and 8 bases at J, with 16 bases between the two ends. There are 13 residues in the CDR3. CDR1 is MNHEY, CDR2 SVGAGI, per germline. DNA of the CDR3: TGTGCCAGCAGGGGTTTACTATTATCCGGCTACACCTTC. Residues: CASRGLLLSGYTF.

This clone was recorded a few times. The rearrangement joins TRBV27 to TRBJ2-1; 13 nucleotides match TRBD2. This CDR3 is built from 15 residues. The V segment lost 3 bases and the J segment 9 bases; nucleotides outside the gene matches: 5. Germline values: CDR1 MNHEY, CDR2 SMNVEV (reference sequence). CDR3 bases: TGTGCCAGCAGTTTCGGGACTAGCGGGGCGGGTGAGCAGTTCTTC. It yields the protein CASSFGTSGAGEQFF.

The rearrangement joins TRBV7-2 to TRBJ1-4, with 7 nucleotides matching TRBD1. The CDR3 contains 13 residues. CDR1 SGHTA and CDR2 FQGNSA come from the germline V gene. The V gene end was trimmed by 4 bases and the J gene end by 7 bases; junction bases not matched to a gene: 3. The CDR3 here is CASSSGTVEKLFF. CDR3 DNA: TGTGCCAGCAGCTCCGGGACAGTTGAAAAACTGTTTTTT.

The chain employs TRBV11-2 and TRBJ2-1; 11 bases fit TRBD1. This CDR3 is 15 amino acids long. Unmatched junction bases numbered 8, after V lost 5 bases and J lost 8 bases. Germline V gene lookup returns CDR1 SGHAT and CDR2 FQNNGV. The CDR3 DNA reads TGTGCCAGCAGCGTATCGGACAGGGGGCCCTATGAGCAGTTCTTC. Protein product: CASSVSDRGPYEQFF.

The CDR3 DNA sequence: TGCGCCAGCAGCTCTGGGACTAGCGGGGGCACAGATACGCAGTATTTT. It codes for CASSSGTSGGTDTQYF. The chain recombines TRBV5-1 with TRBJ2-3, with 13 bases matching TRBD2. Trimming at V came to 3 bases and at J to 1 base, leaving 2 bases not matched to a gene. Germline V gene data show CDR1 as SGHRS and CDR2 as YFSETQ. CDR3 length equals 16 residues.

The chain carries TRBV7-9 and TRBJ1-2; D gene unclear. Germline lookup yields CDR1 SEHNR and CDR2 FQNEAQ (reference sequence). This CDR3 region has 13 residues. V lost 1 base to trimming and J lost 6 bases, with 9 bases between them. The CDR3: CASSLVRGDGYTF. CDR3 DNA sequence: TGTGCCAGCAGCTTAGTCCGGGGAGATGGCTACACCTTC.

This clone was seen just once. The rearrangement joins TRBV10-3 to TRBJ1-2; 7 nucleotides line up with TRBD1. V lost 8 bases and J lost 4; bases outside the gene matches: 13. This CDR3 has 15 residues. From germline, CDR1 is ENHRY and CDR2 SYGVKD. CDR3 DNA sequence: TGTGCCATCGGAACAGGGGACGGGATGGGCTATGGCTACACCTTC. This gives the protein CAIGTGDGMGYGYTF.

Details on this clone: One end of the junction does not line up with germline, which may come from a read error. This chain connects TRBV7-7 to TRBJ2-5; tentatively, D is TRBD2 (6 bases). CDR1 and CDR2 (germline): SSHAT, FNYEAQ (reference sequence). The CDR3 loop spans 14 amino acids. The CDR3 spells CASSLDPGEETQYF. CDR3 DNA: TGTGCTAGCAGCTTAGACCCGGGGGAAGAGACCCAGTACTTC.

The chain uses TRBV4-2 and TRBJ1-2, with D tentatively TRBD1 (5 bases). Trimming removed 0 bases at V and 4 bases at J, with 18 bases between. CDR3 length: 17 residues. Germline CDR1 reads LGHNA; CDR2 reads YNFKEQ. The CDR3 bases are TGTGCCAGCAGCCAAGAGCGGGGGACGGGTAGATCCTATGGCTACACCTTC. Translated: CASSQERGTGRSYGYTF.

V gene TRBV28 combines with J gene TRBJ2-7; 7 bases agree with TRBD2. V shed 6 bases and J 4 bases; nucleotides not matched to a gene: 6. From germline, CDR1 is MDHEN and CDR2 SYDVKM. The CDR3 covers 13 residues. This chain's CDR3 is CASRSGGGYEQYF. Written as DNA, the CDR3 is TGTGCCAGCAGAAGTGGGGGAGGGTACGAGCAGTACTTC.

This chain uses TRBV15 with TRBJ1-2; 7 nucleotides line up with TRBD1. The CDR3 loop spans 16 amino acids. Germline CDR1 LNHNV, CDR2 YYDKDF (reference sequence). The V and J ends lost 2 bases and 4 bases, in that order; junction bases with no gene match: 10. The CDR3 sequence is CATSRSRVTGSYGYTF. CDR3 in DNA: TGTGCCACCAGCAGATCGCGGGTGACAGGGAGCTATGGCTACACCTTC.

V is TRBV6-1 and J is TRBJ1-3, with 9 bases that match TRBD1. V gave up 6 bases and J gave up 2 bases; unmatched junction bases: 5. The CDR3 runs 15 residues. Per germline, CDR1 MNHNS and CDR2 SASEGT. The CDR3 DNA reads TGTGCCAGCAGAGCACAGGGGGCCACTGGAAACACCATATATTTT. Translated: CASRAQGATGNTIYF.

The gene calls are TRBV11-2 and TRBJ2-5; 11 nucleotides line up with TRBD2. V lost 5 bases to trimming and J lost 2 bases; unmatched junction nucleotides: 10. Germline loops: CDR1 SGHAT, CDR2 FQNNGV. The CDR3 sequence is 17 residues long. CDR3 sequence: CASSRRGLAALQETQYF. CDR3 DNA sequence: TGTGCCAGCAGCCGCCGGGGACTAGCGGCACTTCAAGAGACCCAGTACTTC.

This chain joins TRBV9 and TRBJ2-1; a possible D gene is TRBD1 (5 bases). The V gene lost 3 bases and the J gene lost 3 bases, with 13 bases spanning the gap. Germline-derived CDR1 and CDR2 are SGDLS and YYNGEE. This CDR3 spans 15 amino acids. This CDR3 is CASSGGGINYNEQFF. Written as DNA, the CDR3 is TGTGCCAGCAGCGGGGGCGGTATAAACTACAATGAGCAGTTCTTC. Variable domain in full (rest from reference TRBV9 and TRBJ2-1): DSGVTQTPKHLITATGQRVTLRCSPRSGDLSVYWYQQSLDQGLQFLIQYYNGEERAKGNILERFSAQQFPDLHSELNLSSLELGDSALYFCASSGGGINYNEQFFGPGTRLTVL.

This clone was seen more than once but under ten times. The chain combines TRBV9 with TRBJ1-1, with D perhaps matching TRBD1 (5 bases). CDR1 and CDR2 from the germline V gene are SGDLS and YYNGEE. V lost 3 bases to trimming and J lost 8 bases, with 26 bases between them. The CDR3 extends over 17 amino acids. CDR3 coding DNA: TGTGCCAGCAGCGACCAAATGGGAACGAGAGTCCCAGGGGAAGCTTTCTTT. Translated: CASSDQMGTRVPGEAFF.

The CDR3 sequence is CASGDSLNSPLHF. The CDR3 DNA reads TGTGCCAGCGGGGACAGCCTTAATTCACCCCTCCACTTT. The genes are TRBV7-2 and TRBJ1-6; 7 bases align to TRBD1. With V trimmed by 8 bases and J by 6 bases, 4 bases remained unmatched. Germline CDR1 SGHTA, CDR2 FQGNSA. CDR3 length: 13 residues. Supplemented by reference TRBV7-2 and TRBJ1-6, the full variable domain reads GAGVSQSPSNKVTEKGKDVELRCDPISGHTALYWYRQSLGQGLEFLIYFQGNSAPDKSGLPSDRFSAERTGGSVSTLTIQRTQQEDSAVYLCASGDSLNSPLHFGNGTRLTVT.

The chain combines TRBV4-1 with TRBJ2-3; D gene unclear. Germline V lookup: CDR1 MGHRA, CDR2 YSYEKL. Deletions cut 1 base from V and 3 bases from J, with 5 bases between. There are 13 residues in the CDR3. The CDR3 protein is CASSQAQTDTQYF. CDR3 DNA sequence: TGCGCCAGCAGCCAAGCCCAGACAGATACGCAGTATTTT.